This is a list of T cell receptor beta chains from one sample in a study of cytomegalovirus exposure and HLA in healthy donors. The table came from immunoSEQ multiplex PCR; TCRdb's copy has only in-frame clones and leaves some out. Of 200,000 to 250,000 clones detected, more than 80% appear once; the ten largest clones hold 2.9%. Sequencing was carried out using PBMCs. These TCRs come from a man aged 25-40 years in good health and CMV-seronegative. CDR3s include the opening cysteine and the closing phenylalanine or tryptophan. The D gene is left open where the match is weak. The listing skips clone size in some rows; elsewhere it reads once, few, many or a size class.

v_call	d_call	clone_size	j_call	cdr3_aa	cdr3_nt
TRBV5-1	.	once	TRBJ2-7	CASSGMLVQGTAEQYF	TGCGCCAGCAGCGGGATGCTAGTGCAGGGAACAGCCGAGCAGTACTTC
TRBV6-5	TRBD1	.	TRBJ1-1	CASSPGQGLFEAFF	TGTGCCAGCAGCCCAGGACAGGGCCTCTTCGAAGCTTTCTTT
TRBV4-3	.	.	TRBJ2-7	CASSQDGGITYEQYF	TGCGCCAGCAGCCAAGATGGAGGGATCACCTACGAGCAGTACTTC
TRBV5-8	.	.	TRBJ2-5	CASTPVGSYETQYF	TGTGCCAGCACCCCTGTCGGGAGCTACGAGACCCAGTACTTC
TRBV5-1	TRBD2	once	TRBJ2-5	CASRRLAGGPGQETQYF	TGCGCCAGCAGAAGACTAGCGGGGGGGCCGGGCCAAGAGACCCAGTACTTC
TRBV11-2	TRBD2	.	TRBJ2-7	CASSLTSGGASYEQYF	TGTGCCAGCAGCCTAACTAGCGGGGGTGCTTCCTACGAGCAGTACTTC
TRBV2	.	.	TRBJ1-2	CASSERGYTF	TGTGCCAGCAGTGAACGGGGCTACACCTTC
TRBV15	TRBD2	.	TRBJ2-3	CATSRGRTSGDTDTQYF	TGTGCCACCAGCAGAGGAAGGACTAGCGGGGACACAGATACGCAGTATTTT
TRBV6-1	.	once	TRBJ2-1	CASNYLGRNNEQFF	TGTGCCAGCAATTACCTGGGCCGAAACAATGAGCAGTTCTTC
TRBV7-9	TRBD2	.	TRBJ2-1	CASSRIHLAGESYNEQFF	TGTGCCAGCAGCCGAATACACCTAGCGGGGGAGTCCTACAATGAGCAGTTCTTC
TRBV6-5	.	.	TRBJ1-2	CASSAGREVGYTF	TGTGCCAGCAGCGCAGGGAGGGAGGTAGGCTACACCTTC
TRBV9	.	.	TRBJ1-4	CASSPRGPGEKLFF	TGTGCCAGCAGCCCCCGAGGCCCAGGGGAAAAACTGTTTTTT
TRBV7-9	.	.	TRBJ2-5	CASSLAQGSEETQYF	TGTGCCAGCAGCTTAGCGCAGGGAAGCGAAGAGACCCAGTACTTC
TRBV6-5	TRBD1	.	TRBJ2-7	CASRSTGAGNDEQYF	TGTGCCAGCAGGTCGACAGGGGCGGGGAACGACGAGCAGTACTTC
TRBV5-6	TRBD1	few	TRBJ1-4	CASSLKDRGRTNEKLFF	TGTGCCAGCAGCTTGAAGGACAGGGGGCGAACTAATGAAAAACTGTTTTTT
TRBV9	TRBD1	.	TRBJ2-2	CASSVQGAGTGELFF	TGTGCCAGCAGCGTACAGGGGGCAGGAACCGGGGAGCTGTTTTTT
TRBV5-1	TRBD2	.	TRBJ2-7	CASSSTSGSYEQYF	TGCGCCAGCAGCTCGACTAGCGGGTCCTACGAGCAGTACTTC
TRBV5-1	TRBD1	.	TRBJ2-3	CASIRRPGQGTDTQYF	TGCGCCAGCATCAGACGCCCGGGACAGGGGACAGATACGCAGTATTTT
TRBV7-9	.	.	TRBJ1-5	CSSSLVGGRDGNQPQHF	TGTTCCAGCAGCCTCGTGGGAGGTCGGGATGGCAATCAGCCCCAGCATTTT
TRBV4-1	TRBD2	once	TRBJ2-3	CASRPLREGKGTDTQYF	TGCGCCAGCAGGCCATTGAGGGAGGGGAAGGGGACAGATACGCAGTATTTT
TRBV6-1	.	few	TRBJ2-2	CASSGPVGQGTGELFF	TGTGCCAGCAGTGGTCCGGTGGGGCAGGGAACCGGGGAGCTGTTTTTT
TRBV5-6	.	.	TRBJ2-1	CASSLQGLNEQFF	TGTGCCAGCAGCTTACAGGGCCTAAATGAGCAGTTCTTC
TRBV12-5	TRBD1	.	TRBJ1-2	CASGSDRGFYGYTF	TGTGCTAGTGGATCTGACAGGGGGTTTTACGGCTACACCTTC
TRBV28	.	.	TRBJ2-5	CASTLGGVETQYF	TGTGCCAGCACCCTAGGAGGCGTAGAGACCCAGTACTTC
TRBV7-9	TRBD1	once	TRBJ1-1	CASRPSGTVRSLGGEAFF	TGTGCCAGCAGGCCCTCAGGGACAGTGCGATCCCTGGGGGGTGAAGCTTTCTTT
TRBV27	TRBD2	.	TRBJ2-7	CASSSDSGGFYEQYF	TGTGCCAGCAGCTCCGATAGCGGGGGGTTCTACGAGCAGTACTTC
TRBV14	TRBD1	.	TRBJ2-5	CALGDRGTETQYF	TGTGCCCTCGGAGACAGGGGGACTGAGACCCAGTACTTC
TRBV7-9	TRBD1	few	TRBJ1-1	CASSLASGTGGTEAFF	TGTGCCAGCAGCTTGGCCTCCGGGACAGGGGGCACTGAAGCTTTCTTT
TRBV2	.	few	TRBJ2-2	CASSKEWQGNTGELFF	TGTGCCAGCAGTAAAGAGTGGCAGGGGAACACCGGGGAGCTGTTTTTT
TRBV10-1	TRBD1	.	TRBJ1-5	CASSEFPGGQPQHF	TGCGCCAGCAGTGAGTTCCCAGGGGGTCAGCCCCAGCATTTT
TRBV5-4	.	.	TRBJ1-2	CASSLALAGYGYTF	TGTGCCAGCAGCTTGGCGCTCGCCGGCTATGGCTACACCTTC
TRBV28	.	.	TRBJ1-2	CASSLGFNYGYTF	TGTGCCAGCAGCCTTGGCTTTAACTATGGCTACACCTTC
TRBV5-1	TRBD1	few	TRBJ1-1	CASSLSATGGTEAFF	TGCGCCAGCAGCTTGTCCGCGACAGGGGGCACTGAAGCTTTCTTT
TRBV27	.	.	TRBJ1-6	CASSFRQAGSPLHF	TGTGCCAGCAGTTTCCGACAGGCGGGTTCACCCCTCCACTTT
TRBV5-1	.	.	TRBJ1-4	CASSDAGTTNEKLFF	TGCGCCAGCAGCGACGCCGGGACAACCAATGAAAAACTGTTTTTT
TRBV28	.	once	TRBJ2-1	CASSFVGGSSYNEQFF	TGTGCCAGCAGTTTTGTTGGGGGGAGCTCCTACAATGAGCAGTTCTTC
TRBV29-1	TRBD1	.	TRBJ2-7	CSVSDRVGEQYF	TGCAGCGTTTCGGACAGGGTCGGTGAGCAGTACTTC
TRBV19	TRBD2	.	TRBJ2-2	CASSFPTSANTGELFF	TGTGCCAGTAGTTTTCCGACTAGCGCGAACACCGGGGAGCTGTTTTTT
TRBV6-5	.	.	TRBJ1-6	CASSYPRGTNSPLHF	TGTGCCAGCAGTTACCCCCGGGGTACAAATTCACCCCTCCACTTT
TRBV28	.	once	TRBJ2-7	CASRPGTYEQYF	TGTGCCAGCAGGCCAGGGACCTACGAGCAGTACTTC
TRBV9	.	.	TRBJ2-3	CASSGRGAHTDTQYF	TGTGCCAGCAGTGGCCGGGGGGCTCACACAGATACGCAGTATTTT
TRBV7-3	TRBD2	.	TRBJ2-2	CASSLPGAGAGELFF	TGTGCCAGCAGCTTACCGGGCGCGGGGGCCGGGGAGCTGTTTTTT
TRBV7-3	TRBD2	.	TRBJ2-5	CASSLAGGQETQYF	TGTGCCAGCAGCCTAGCGGGGGGACAAGAGACCCAGTACTTC
TRBV7-9	.	.	TRBJ1-1	CASSLTGVVTETFF	TGTGCCAGCAGCTTAACCGGGGTAGTCACTGAAACTTTCTTT
TRBV6-4	TRBD1	.	TRBJ1-1	CASSRTGVTEAFF	TGTGCCAGCAGTCGGACAGGGGTAACTGAAGCTTTCTTT
TRBV6-5	.	.	TRBJ2-7	CASSYGLASYEQYF	TGTGCCAGCAGTTACGGTCTAGCCTCCTACGAGCAGTACTTC
TRBV13	.	.	TRBJ1-6	CASSFKGVPHF	TGTGCCAGCAGCTTTAAGGGGGTCCCCCACTTT
TRBV7-3	.	few	TRBJ2-2	CASSFTSTGELFF	TGTGCCAGCAGCTTCACAAGCACCGGGGAGCTGTTTTTT
TRBV4-1	TRBD1	.	TRBJ1-6	CASSQEVQGLSSNNSPLHF	TGCGCCAGCAGCCAAGAAGTACAGGGGCTGTCTTCTAATAATTCACCCCTCCACTTT
TRBV6-6	TRBD2	once	TRBJ2-7	CASSDQRGAHYEQYF	TGTGCCAGCAGCGACCAGCGGGGGGCACACTACGAGCAGTACTTC
TRBV12-5	.	.	TRBJ2-7	CASGLVLRSAGLAYEQYF	TGTGCTAGTGGTTTGGTACTCCGGTCGGCAGGGCTTGCCTACGAGCAGTACTTC
TRBV7-6	.	.	TRBJ2-7	CASSLALDPYEQYF	TGTGCCAGCAGCCTAGCCCTAGACCCCTACGAGCAGTACTTC
TRBV4-1	TRBD2	once	TRBJ2-5	CASSQLAGGWETQYF	TGCGCCAGCAGCCAACTAGCGGGGGGCTGGGAGACCCAGTACTTC
TRBV23-1	TRBD1	.	TRBJ1-1	CASSQPSRDSRNTEAFF	TGCGCCAGCAGTCAACCGAGTCGGGACAGCAGGAACACTGAAGCTTTCTTT
TRBV28	.	.	TRBJ1-1	CASSLYTEAFF	TGTGCCAGCAGTCTGTACACTGAAGCTTTCTTT